This T cell receptor beta chain emerged from a study of molecular identifiers for immune sequencing clone quantification. Study at large: The replicate experiment used RNA from roughly 21,000 or 96,000 naive CD8 cells. This RNA was split into five aliquots, and four of them were sequenced.

V was clipped by 2 bases and J by 1 base, with 24 bases between them. The CDR3 spans 20 residues. Germline CDR1 reads SGHAT; CDR2 reads FQNNGV. Previously described methods and listed TCR primers produced bulk TCR libraries. MiXCR was run by TCRdb on the PCR reads, yielding one entry per CDR3 protein. The sample records under 600,000 distinct CDR3 sequences, about 20% being singletons. The sample taken for sequencing was naive CD8+ T cells from blood, with Jurkat cell RNA spiked in. Regarding subset: FACS-sorted CD8+CD4-CCR7+CD45RA+ naive T cells. This chain connects TRBV11-2 to TRBJ1-5; D is perhaps TRBD1 (5 bases). This sequence was found in a human donor in good health. Some libraries in this study had Jurkat cell RNA spiked in. In DNA, the CDR3 is TGTGCCAGCAGCTTAAGGGGATCCAGTGGGGGGGTAGGGAGCAATCAGCCCCAGCATTTT. This translates into CASSLRGSSGGVGSNQPQHF.